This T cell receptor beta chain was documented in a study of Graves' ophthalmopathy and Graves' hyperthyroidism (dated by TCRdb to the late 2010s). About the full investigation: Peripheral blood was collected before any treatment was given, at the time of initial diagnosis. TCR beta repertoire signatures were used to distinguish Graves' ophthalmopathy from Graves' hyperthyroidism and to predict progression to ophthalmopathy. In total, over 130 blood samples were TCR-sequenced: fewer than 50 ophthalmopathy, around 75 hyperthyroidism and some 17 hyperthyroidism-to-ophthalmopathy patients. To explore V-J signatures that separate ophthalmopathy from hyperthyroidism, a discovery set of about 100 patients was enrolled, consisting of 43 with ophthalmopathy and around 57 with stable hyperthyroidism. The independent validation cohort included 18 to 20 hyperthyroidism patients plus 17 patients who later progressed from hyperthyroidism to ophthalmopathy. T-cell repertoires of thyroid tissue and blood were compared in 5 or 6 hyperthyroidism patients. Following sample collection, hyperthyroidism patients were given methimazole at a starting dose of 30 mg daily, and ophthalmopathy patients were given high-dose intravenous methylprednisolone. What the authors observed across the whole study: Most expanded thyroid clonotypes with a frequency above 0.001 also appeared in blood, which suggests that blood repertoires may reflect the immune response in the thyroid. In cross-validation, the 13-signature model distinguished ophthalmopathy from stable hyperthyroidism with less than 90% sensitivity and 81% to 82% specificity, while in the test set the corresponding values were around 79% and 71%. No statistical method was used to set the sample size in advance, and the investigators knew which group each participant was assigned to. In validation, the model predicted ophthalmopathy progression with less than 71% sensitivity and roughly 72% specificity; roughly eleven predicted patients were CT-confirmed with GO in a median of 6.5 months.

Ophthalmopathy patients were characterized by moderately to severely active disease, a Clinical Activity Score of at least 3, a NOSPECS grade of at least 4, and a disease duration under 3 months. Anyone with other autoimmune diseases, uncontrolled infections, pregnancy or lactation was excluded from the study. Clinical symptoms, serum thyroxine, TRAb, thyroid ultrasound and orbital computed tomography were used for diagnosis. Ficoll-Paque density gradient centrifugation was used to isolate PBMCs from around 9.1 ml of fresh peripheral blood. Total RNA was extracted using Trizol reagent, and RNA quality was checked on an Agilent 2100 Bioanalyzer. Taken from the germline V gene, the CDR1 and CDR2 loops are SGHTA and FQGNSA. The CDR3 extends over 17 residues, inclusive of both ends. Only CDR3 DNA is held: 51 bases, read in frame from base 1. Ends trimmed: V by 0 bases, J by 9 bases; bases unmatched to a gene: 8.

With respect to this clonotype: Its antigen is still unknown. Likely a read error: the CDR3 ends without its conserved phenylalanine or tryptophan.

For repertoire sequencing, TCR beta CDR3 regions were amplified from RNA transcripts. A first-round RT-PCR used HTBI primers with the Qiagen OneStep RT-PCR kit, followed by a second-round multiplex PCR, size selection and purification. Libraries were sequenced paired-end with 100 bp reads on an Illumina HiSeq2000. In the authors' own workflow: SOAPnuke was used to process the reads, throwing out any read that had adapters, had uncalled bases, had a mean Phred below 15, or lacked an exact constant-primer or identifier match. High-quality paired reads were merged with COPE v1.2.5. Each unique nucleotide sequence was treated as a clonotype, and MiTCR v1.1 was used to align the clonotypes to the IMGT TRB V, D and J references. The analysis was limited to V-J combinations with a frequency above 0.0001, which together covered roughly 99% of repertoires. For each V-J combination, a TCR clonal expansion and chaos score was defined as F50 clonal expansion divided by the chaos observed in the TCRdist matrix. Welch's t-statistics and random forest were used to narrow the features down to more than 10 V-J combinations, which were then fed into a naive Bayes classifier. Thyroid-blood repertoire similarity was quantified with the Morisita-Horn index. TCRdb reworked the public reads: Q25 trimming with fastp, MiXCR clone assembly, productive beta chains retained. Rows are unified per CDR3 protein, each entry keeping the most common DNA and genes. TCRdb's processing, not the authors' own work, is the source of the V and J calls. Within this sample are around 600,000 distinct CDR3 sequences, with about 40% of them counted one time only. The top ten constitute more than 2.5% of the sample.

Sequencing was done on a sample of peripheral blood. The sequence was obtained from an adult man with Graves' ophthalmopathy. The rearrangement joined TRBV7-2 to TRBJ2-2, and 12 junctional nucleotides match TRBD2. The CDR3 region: CASSLASTSGGKRELFC. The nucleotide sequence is TGTGCCAGCAGCTTAGCAAGCACTAGCGGGGGGAAACGGGAGCTGTTTTGT.